These 25 T cell receptor beta chains were all obtained from the same sample, sequenced in a study of blood T cell repertoires in COVID-19. Method: immunoSEQ multiplex PCR; TCRdb's copy keeps in-frame clones and lacks some. The sample includes approximately 200,000 clones, approximately 81% of them seen just once. Input material: peripheral blood. The receptors derive from an elderly woman with acute or convalescent COVID-19.

This chain joins TRBV7-9 and TRBJ2-3; D unresolved. The CDR3 has 16 amino acids. The V and J ends lost 2 bases and 0 bases respectively, with 12 bases between them. Germline V gene sequence: CDR1 SEHNR, CDR2 FQNEAQ (reference sequence). The DNA for the CDR3 is TGTGCCAGCAGCTTATTCGTGCGTTCTAGCACAGATACGCAGTATTTT. Protein product: CASSLFVRSSTDTQYF. The complete variable domain, with remaining parts taken from reference TRBV7-9 and TRBJ2-3, reads DTGVSQNPRHKITKRGQNVTFRCDPISEHNRLYWYRQTLGQGPEFLTYFQNEAQLEKSRLLSDRFSAERPKGSFSTLEIQRTEQGDSAMYLCASSLFVRSSTDTQYFGPGTRLTVL.

The chain is built from TRBV7-6 and TRBJ2-3; the D gene is possibly TRBD1 (5 bases). V was trimmed by 4 bases and J by 4 bases, leaving 15 bases between them. Germline lookup yields CDR1 SGHVS and CDR2 FNYEAQ. The CDR3 sequence is 15 residues long. The DNA of the CDR3 is TGTGCCAGCAGCTCCCGTAACCCAGGGTCAGATACGCAGTATTTT. It specifies CASSSRNPGSDTQYF.

The V call is TRBV7-9, the J call TRBJ2-7, with a weak D call TRBD2 (5 bases). CDR3 length: 13 residues. V was shortened by 0 bases and J by 6 bases, with 9 bases between the two germline ends. Germline V gene lookup returns CDR1 SEHNR and CDR2 FQNEAQ (reference sequence). The CDR3 DNA reads TGTGCCAGCAGCTTAGCGGGAGTCGGCGAGCAGTACTTC. Translation: CASSLAGVGEQYF.

A few counts support this clone. The chain employs TRBV7-8 and TRBJ1-1; TRBD1 is a possible D gene (5 bases). The V and J ends lost 3 bases and 1 base respectively, with 9 bases between them. Germline CDR1 is SGHVS and CDR2 is FQNEAQ. The CDR3 is 14 amino acids. The CDR3 loop is CASSFSGGNTEAFF. DNA for the CDR3: TGTGCCAGCAGCTTCTCGGGGGGGAACACTGAAGCTTTCTTT.

V usage is TRBV11-2 and J usage is TRBJ2-1; 8 bases align to TRBD2. In germline, CDR1 is SGHAT, CDR2 FQNNGV. The CDR3 runs 14 residues. Trimming at V came to 2 bases and at J to 6 bases, leaving 3 bases not matched to a gene. The CDR3 loop reads CASSLRGTSNEQFF. The CDR3 DNA sequence: TGTGCCAGCAGCTTAAGGGGGACTAGCAATGAGCAGTTCTTC. The variable domain in full, with the rest retrieved from reference TRBV11-2 and TRBJ2-1, is EAGVAQSPRYKIIEKRQSVAFWCNPISGHATLYWYQQILGQGPKLLIQFQNNGVVDDSQLPKDRFSAERLKGVDSTLKIQPAKLEDSAVYLCASSLRGTSNEQFFGPGTRLTVL.

There are a few counts of this clone. V and J are TRBV30 and TRBJ2-5; 9 bases fit TRBD2. This CDR3 region has 14 residues. V was clipped by 5 bases and J by 4 bases; unmatched bases: 8. CDR1 and CDR2 (germline): GTSNPN, SVGIG (reference sequence). In DNA, the CDR3 is TGTGCCTGGTCTATAGCGGGGGTCAGAGAGACCCAGTACTTC. Amino acids: CAWSIAGVRETQYF.

In nucleotides, the CDR3 is TGTGCCAGCAGTTTCGGCAGGTACGAGCAGTACTTC. Translating gives CASSFGRYEQYF. The V call is TRBV12-3 or TRBV12-4, the J call TRBJ2-7; D not certain. Deletions cut 3 bases from V and 4 bases from J, with 7 bases between. This CDR3 spans 12 amino acids.

V gene TRBV2 combines with J gene TRBJ2-2; 9 nucleotides line up with TRBD2. From germline, CDR1 is SNHLY and CDR2 FYNNEI. The CDR3 consists of 15 residues. V was pared by 5 bases and J by 4 bases, with 5 bases of the junction left unmatched. CDR3 nucleotide sequence: TGTGCCAGCAGTAGTAGCGGGGGCCGCACCGGGGAGCTGTTTTTT. Translating it yields CASSSSGGRTGELFF.

This chain links TRBV19 with TRBJ1-4, with a possible D match to TRBD1 (5 bases). The CDR3 runs 17 residues. Per the germline V gene, CDR1 is LNHDA and CDR2 is SQIVND (reference sequence). V shed 4 bases and J shed 7 bases, with 22 bases lying between them. The CDR3 loop is CASSTLQGGDVVEKLFF. The CDR3 DNA reads TGTGCCAGTAGTACCCTCCAAGGAGGGGACGTTGTTGAAAAACTGTTTTTT.

This chain uses TRBV10-1 with TRBJ2-2, with TRBD2 matching 9 bases. Losses at the gene ends were 4 bases for V and 0 bases for J; bases not matched to a gene: 3. This CDR3 has 16 amino acids. CDR1 is WNHNN, CDR2 SYGVQD, per germline (reference sequence). CDR3 nucleotide sequence: TGCGCCAGCAGTGCAAGACTAGCGGCGAACACCGGGGAGCTGTTTTTT. This sequence encodes CASSARLAANTGELFF.

The V gene is TRBV2, the J gene TRBJ2-1; 7 bases are shared with TRBD2. Germline CDR1 is SNHLY and CDR2 is FYNNEI. The CDR3 is made up of 13 amino acids. V gave up 8 bases and J gave up 4 bases; unmatched junction bases: 5. CDR3 sequence reads: CASQGRGYNEQFF. CDR3 sequence (DNA): TGTGCCAGCCAAGGGAGGGGATACAATGAGCAGTTCTTC.

V usage is TRBV11-2 and J usage is TRBJ2-3; 14 bases match TRBD2. V trimming: 2 bases; J trimming: 10 bases; junction bases outside the gene matches: 5. CDR1 SGHAT and CDR2 FQNNGV come from the germline V gene. CDR3 length: 15 residues. The CDR3 region has the DNA TGTGCCAGCAGCTTAACGACTAGCGGGGGGGTTGCGCAGTATTTT. This gives the protein CASSLTTSGGVAQYF.

With regard to this clone: At the DNA level, this CDR3 is encoded by other sequences in the same sample as well. The chain uses TRBV11-2 and TRBJ2-7; a weak D match, TRBD2 (6 bases). V shed 4 bases and J shed 6 bases, with 13 bases lying between them. The CDR3 length is 13 residues. The germline gives CDR1 SGHAT, CDR2 FQNNGV. The CDR3 spells CASSSTGVGEQYF. The CDR3 DNA sequence: TGTGCCAGCAGCTCAACGGGGGTGGGCGAGCAGTACTTC.

The chain has TRBV11-2 and TRBJ2-3; D ambiguous. The CDR3 length is 15 residues. CDR1 is SGHAT and CDR2 is FQNNGV in the germline V gene. Trimming shortened V by 1 base and J by 0 bases, and 8 bases separated the two germline ends. The CDR3 nucleotides are TGTGCCAGCAGCTTAGTTGTAACTAGCACAGATACGCAGTATTTT. Residues: CASSLVVTSTDTQYF. Full variable domain (remainder filled in from reference TRBV11-2 and TRBJ2-3): EAGVAQSPRYKIIEKRQSVAFWCNPISGHATLYWYQQILGQGPKLLIQFQNNGVVDDSQLPKDRFSAERLKGVDSTLKIQPAKLEDSAVYLCASSLVVTSTDTQYFGPGTRLTVL.

This clone was found a few times. This chain links TRBV7-8 with TRBJ1-4; possibly TRBD1 for D (5 bases). The V gene lost 0 bases and the J gene lost 6 bases, with 8 bases spanning the gap. Germline V gene lookup returns CDR1 SGHVS and CDR2 FQNEAQ. The CDR3 has 14 residues. The CDR3 loop is CASSLAGGYEKLFF. The CDR3 nucleotides read TGTGCCAGCAGCTTAGCTGGGGGGTATGAAAAACTGTTTTTT.

The chain is built from TRBV24-1 and TRBJ2-1; 10 bases align to TRBD2. CDR1 is KGHDR and CDR2 is SFDVKD in the germline V gene. This CDR3 has 17 residues. V was clipped by 2 bases and J by 6 bases; unmatched bases: 9. CDR3 amino acids: CATSDWGKAGGPNEQFF. Written as DNA, the CDR3 is TGTGCCACCAGTGATTGGGGGAAAGCGGGAGGGCCCAATGAGCAGTTCTTC.

The chain links TRBV7-3 to TRBJ1-6; D possibly corresponds to TRBD1 (6 bases). V was shortened by 5 bases and J by 7 bases, with 9 bases between the two germline ends. The CDR3 sequence is 13 residues long. Germline CDR1 and CDR2: SGHTA and FQGTGA. Written as DNA, the CDR3 is TGTGCCAGCAGCGCTACAGGGAATTCACCCCTCCACTTT. Translating gives CASSATGNSPLHF.

V and J are TRBV4-3 and TRBJ2-2; D is uncertain. The V end was cut by 1 base, the J end by 1 base, with 13 bases between. Germline lookup yields CDR1 LGHNA and CDR2 YSLEER. This CDR3 has 17 amino acids. The CDR3 DNA reads as TGCGCCAGCAGCCAAGGTTACAGCTACTTGAACACCGGGGAGCTGTTTTTT. Translating it yields CASSQGYSYLNTGELFF.

J is TRBJ2-5 and V is TRBV11-3; D might be TRBD2 (6 bases). Germline V lookup: CDR1 SGHNT, CDR2 YENEEA. The CDR3 is made up of 15 amino acids. Trimming stripped 1 base from V and 5 bases from J, with 14 bases between. The CDR3 is CASSLASSGGETQYF. The CDR3, as DNA: TGTGCCAGCAGCTTAGCGTCGTCCGGAGGGGAGACCCAGTACTTC.

A remark on this clone: Other DNA sequences within the sample encode an identical CDR3. The V call is TRBV6-2 or TRBV6-3, the J call TRBJ2-7; TRBD1 matches at 8 bases. This CDR3 is 15 amino acids long. J lost 3 bases, V lost 2 bases, and 6 bases had no gene match. Per germline, CDR1 MNHEY and CDR2 SVGEGT. CDR3 loop: CASSYLGTGGYEQYF. The CDR3 DNA follows: TGTGCCAGCAGTTACCTAGGAACAGGGGGCTACGAGCAGTACTTC.

The gene calls are TRBV11-3 and TRBJ2-7; TRBD2 matches at 7 bases. The CDR3 runs 14 residues. The trim removed 6 bases at V and 2 bases at J, leaving 7 bases unmatched. The germline V gene has CDR1 SGHNT and CDR2 YENEEA. The CDR3, as DNA: TGTGCCAGCAGAGAGCGGGGAGGGACCTACGAGCAGTACTTC. Translated, it gives CASRERGGTYEQYF. Combining the CDR3 with reference TRBV11-3 and TRBJ2-7 gives the whole variable domain EAGVVQSPRYKIIEKKQPVAFWCNPISGHNTLYWYLQNLGQGPELLIRYENEEAVDDSQLPKDRFSAERLKGVDSTLKIQPAELGDSAVYLCASRERGGTYEQYFGPGTRLTVT.

The chain has TRBV10-3 and TRBJ2-1; 12 nucleotides align to TRBD2. In germline, CDR1 is ENHRY, CDR2 SYGVKD. The ends lost 3 bases at V and 6 bases at J; junction bases unmatched: 3. The CDR3 length is 15 residues. CDR3 in amino acids: CAISDRTSGTNEQFF. DNA for the CDR3: TGTGCCATCAGTGATAGGACTAGCGGGACCAATGAGCAGTTCTTC.

The chain combines TRBV4-1 with TRBJ2-3; 8 bases are shared with TRBD2. Germline CDR1 is MGHRA and CDR2 is YSYEKL. The CDR3 is 17 residues long. V lost 3 bases to trimming and J lost 0 bases; unmatched junction nucleotides: 8. The CDR3 here is CASSQAPGLESTDTQYF. The CDR3 DNA sequence: TGCGCCAGCAGCCAGGCCCCGGGACTAGAAAGCACAGATACGCAGTATTTT.

The V call is TRBV30, the J call TRBJ2-7; 9 nucleotides align to TRBD1. V shed 5 bases, J shed 1 base, and the junction held 6 bases outside the gene matches. The germline gives CDR1 GTSNPN, CDR2 SVGIG (reference sequence). The CDR3 is 14 residues long. CDR3 in amino acids: CAWGMGQGSYEQYF. In DNA, the CDR3 is TGTGCCTGGGGGATGGGACAGGGATCCTACGAGCAGTACTTC. Combining the CDR3 with reference TRBV30 and TRBJ2-7 gives the whole variable domain SQTIHQWPATLVQPVGSPLSLECTVEGTSNPNLYWYRQAAGRGLQLLFYSVGIGQISSEVPQNLSASRPQDRQFILSSKKLLLSDSGFYLCAWGMGQGSYEQYFGPGTRLTVT.

The chain combines TRBV23-1 with TRBJ1-2; TRBD1 agrees at 7 bases. TRBV23-1 carries the ORF label, with uncertain function. V trimming: 1 base; J trimming: 0 bases; junction bases outside the gene matches: 2. This CDR3 spans 15 amino acids. The chain's CDR3 is CASSQWDSSNYGYTF. The CDR3 DNA is TGCGCCAGCAGTCAATGGGACAGTTCTAACTATGGCTACACCTTC.